Below are 30 T cell receptor beta chains sequenced from a single sample in a study of blood T cell repertoires in COVID-19. Repertoires were generated with immunoSEQ multiplex PCR, while TCRdb's copy carries only in-frame clones and drops some. Of 300,000 to 350,000 clones in the sample, roughly 87% were seen once. The sample taken for sequencing was peripheral blood. The origin of the receptors is a man aged 18 to 29 with active or convalescent COVID-19.

This clone came up a few times. The gene calls are TRBV28 and TRBJ1-5; D is possibly TRBD1 (5 bases). Germline values: CDR1 MDHEN, CDR2 SYDVKM. V was cut by 7 bases and J by 4 bases, with 14 bases left in between. There are 14 residues in the CDR3. The CDR3 here is CASTPPRGNQPQHF. As DNA, the CDR3 is TGTGCCAGCACCCCCCCGCGGGGGAATCAGCCCCAGCATTTT.

This chain joins TRBV16 and TRBJ1-3, with 9 bases lining up with TRBD1. CDR1 and CDR2 (germline): KGHSY, FQNENV. This CDR3 has 17 residues. The ends lost 4 bases at V and 3 bases at J; junction bases unmatched: 10. CDR3 coding DNA: TGTGCCAGCAGCCCCCCCCGGGACAGGGTCAGTGGAAACACCATATATTTT. Its protein is CASSPPRDRVSGNTIYF.

The chain joins TRBV18 to TRBJ1-5; D may be TRBD1 (5 bases). This CDR3 contains 13 residues. Germline-derived CDR1 and CDR2 are KGHSH and LQKENI. Trimming shortened V by 3 bases and J by 4 bases, and 7 bases separated the two germline ends. CDR3 in amino acids: CASSPQGNQPQHF. In nucleotides, the CDR3 is TGTGCCAGCTCACCCCAGGGAAATCAGCCCCAGCATTTT.

The J gene is TRBJ2-4, the V gene TRBV5-1; D gene uncertain. Germline CDR1 reads SGHRS; CDR2 reads YFSETQ. Deletions cut 4 bases from V and 0 bases from J, with 11 bases between. The CDR3 spans 15 residues. The DNA of the CDR3 is TGCGCCAGCAGCCAGACAAACCTAGCCAAAAACATTCAGTACTTC. Its translation: CASSQTNLAKNIQYF.

The chain joins TRBV7-7 to TRBJ2-5; D is perhaps TRBD2 (6 bases). Germline-derived CDR1 and CDR2 are SSHAT and FNYEAQ (reference sequence). V was cut by 4 bases and J by 2 bases, with 14 bases left in between. There are 15 residues in the CDR3. The CDR3 is CASSSQVGGQETQYF. The CDR3 DNA follows: TGTGCCAGCAGCTCCCAGGTCGGGGGACAAGAGACCCAGTACTTC.

The chain uses TRBV28 and TRBJ2-7; no definite D call. CDR1 is MDHEN, CDR2 SYDVKM, per germline. The CDR3 spans 14 residues. Trimming took 4 bases from V and 0 from J, leaving 10 bases between them. In nucleotides, the CDR3 is TGTGCCAGCAGTTCACCGCACAGCTCCTACGAGCAGTACTTC. It encodes CASSSPHSSYEQYF.

The rearrangement links TRBV5-8 to TRBJ2-2, with D perhaps matching TRBD1 (5 bases). CDR3 size: 15 residues. V dropped 2 bases and J dropped 0 bases, with 8 bases sitting between them. CDR1 is SGHTS and CDR2 is YDEGEE in the germline V gene. DNA of the CDR3: TGTGCCAGCAGCTTTTTGACAGCGAACACCGGGGAGCTGTTTTTT. It is translated as CASSFLTANTGELFF.

The V gene is TRBV12-5, the J gene TRBJ2-7; D is unresolved. Per germline, CDR1 LGHNT and CDR2 FRNRAP. This CDR3 is 12 amino acids long. Trimming took 2 bases from V and 3 from J, leaving 5 bases between them. The CDR3 here is CASGLTYYEQYF. The CDR3 bases are TGTGCTAGTGGTTTGACTTACTACGAGCAGTACTTC.

This clone was observed once. J is TRBJ2-7 and V is TRBV5-1, with 9 bases matching TRBD2. Germline lookup yields CDR1 SGHRS and CDR2 YFSETQ. V shed 1 base, J shed 4 bases, and the junction held 6 bases outside the gene matches. This CDR3 is 15 amino acids long. As DNA, the CDR3 is TGCGCCAGCAGCTTGAAATCTAGCGGGGCTTACGAGCAGTACTTC. It encodes CASSLKSSGAYEQYF.

CDR3 nucleotide sequence: TGCGCCAGCAGCCAAGTACAGGGCTATGGCTACACCTTC. It specifies CASSQVQGYGYTF. V is TRBV4-3 and J is TRBJ1-2, with D tentatively TRBD1 (6 bases). Trimming pared 1 base from V and 4 bases from J, leaving 7 bases between. The CDR3 sequence is 13 residues long. Germline V gene data show CDR1 as LGHNA and CDR2 as YSLEER.

This CDR3 reads CATSNPPSGGLPYGYTF. The CDR3 DNA is TGTGCCACCAGCAATCCTCCATCCGGGGGGCTCCCCTATGGCTACACCTTC. The chain links TRBV15 to TRBJ1-2; D is perhaps TRBD1 (6 bases). The CDR3 sequence is 17 residues long. Trimming left V 4 bases short and J 4 bases short, with 22 bases between. CDR1 is LNHNV, CDR2 YYDKDF, per germline (reference sequence).

The chain uses TRBV2 and TRBJ1-1, with a possible D match to TRBD1 (6 bases). CDR1 and CDR2 (germline): SNHLY, FYNNEI. CDR3 length: 18 residues. V lost 6 bases, J lost 1 base, and 24 bases lay in between. This CDR3 reads CASSDLGGRRGANTEAFF. In DNA, the CDR3 is TGTGCCAGCAGCGACCTGGGGGGGCGAAGGGGAGCGAACACTGAAGCTTTCTTT.

This rearrangement joins TRBV29-1 to TRBJ2-5; D may be TRBD1 (6 bases). The germline V gene encodes CDR1 SQVTM and CDR2 ANQGSEA. The CDR3 covers 11 residues. V shed 6 bases and J shed 5 bases, with 10 bases lying between them. Here the CDR3 reads CSVQRGETQYF. The DNA of the CDR3 is TGCAGCGTCCAGAGGGGGGAGACCCAGTACTTC.

This rearrangement joins TRBV3-1 (or the pseudogene TRBV3-2) to TRBJ2-4; tentative D call: TRBD2 (5 bases). V lost 0 bases and J 8 bases, leaving 11 bases between the germline ends. This CDR3 spans 14 amino acids. The V gene's germline CDR1 is LGHDT and CDR2 YNNKEL (reference sequence). The CDR3 region is CASSQDSSWDIQYF. The CDR3 DNA follows: TGTGCCAGCAGCCAAGATTCTAGCTGGGACATTCAGTACTTC.

V usage is TRBV6-1 and J usage is TRBJ2-1, with 8 bases lining up with TRBD2. Germline assignment: CDR1 MNHNS and CDR2 SASEGT. Unmatched junction bases numbered 4, after V lost 1 base and J lost 5 bases. The CDR3 sequence is 15 residues long. The CDR3 DNA sequence: TGTGCCAGCAGTGAAGACAGCGGGAGCAACAATGAGCAGTTCTTC. Translated, it gives CASSEDSGSNNEQFF.

This CDR3 reads CASSHHSASYEQYF. CDR3 bases: TGTGCCAGCAGTCATCACTCCGCCTCCTACGAGCAGTACTTC. This chain uses TRBV6-6 with TRBJ2-7; D is undetermined. The CDR3 loop spans 14 amino acids. Trimming took 5 bases from V and 0 from J, leaving 11 bases between them. Germline V CDR1 and CDR2: MNHNY, SVGAGI (reference sequence).

The chain recombines TRBV15 with TRBJ1-4; 7 bases agree with TRBD1. This CDR3 comprises 16 residues. Germline trimming cut 1 base from V and 7 bases from J; bases unmatched to any gene: 9. Germline CDR1 reads LNHNV; CDR2 reads YYDKDF (reference sequence). The CDR3 DNA reads as TGTGCCACCAGCAGAGGGGGACAGAGCTTGTTTGAAAAACTGTTTTTT. Its translation is CATSRGGQSLFEKLFF.

The chain employs TRBV5-1 and TRBJ2-3; D remains unclear. This CDR3 has 14 residues. The V gene lost 0 bases and the J gene lost 1 base, with 6 bases spanning the gap. The germline gives CDR1 SGHRS, CDR2 YFSETQ. This chain's CDR3 is CASSLDRGTDTQYF. CDR3 DNA: TGCGCCAGCAGCTTGGATCGTGGCACAGATACGCAGTATTTT. Full variable domain (outside the CDR3, taken from reference TRBV5-1 and TRBJ2-3): KAGVTQTPRYLIKTRGQQVTLSCSPISGHRSVSWYQQTPGQGLQFLFEYFSETQRNKGNFPGRFSGRQFSNSRSEMNVSTLELGDSALYLCASSLDRGTDTQYFGPGTRLTVL.

The chain is built from TRBV19 and TRBJ1-5; TRBD1 might be the D (5 bases). Germline V gives CDR1 LNHDA, CDR2 SQIVND (reference sequence). The CDR3 has 17 residues. V gave up 5 bases and J gave up 1 base, with 18 bases separating them. CDR3 nucleotides: TGTGCCAGTAGTTCCCGGTGGGGCAAGATGAGCAATCAGCCCCAGCATTTT. It yields the protein CASSSRWGKMSNQPQHF.

The chain joins TRBV18 to TRBJ2-5; 8 positions agree with TRBD2. Germline CDR1 and CDR2: KGHSH and LQKENI. V shed 6 bases and J 2 bases; nucleotides not matched to a gene: 5. The CDR3 consists of 14 residues. CDR3 nucleotides: TGTGCCAGCTCCCTGGCGGGGGGTCAAGAGACCCAGTACTTC. This encodes CASSLAGGQETQYF.

The J gene is TRBJ1-4, the V gene TRBV27; TRBD1 matches at 9 bases. The J segment lost 8 bases and the V segment lost 5 bases, leaving 9 bases of the junction unmatched. The CDR3 has 15 residues. The germline gives CDR1 MNHEY, CDR2 SMNVEV (reference sequence). In DNA form, the CDR3 reads TGTGCCAGCAGTCCTCCCGGGACAGGGCTCGAAAAACTGTTTTTT. Its translation: CASSPPGTGLEKLFF.

The chain has TRBV12-3 or TRBV12-4 and TRBJ2-5, with D maybe TRBD2 (5 bases). The CDR3 sequence is 13 residues long. Trimming stripped 5 bases from V and 7 bases from J, with 14 bases between. The CDR3 DNA reads TGTGCCAGCAGTATCCTCGAGGGATGGACCCAGTACTTC. It codes for CASSILEGWTQYF.

The J gene is TRBJ2-1, the V gene TRBV27, with D perhaps TRBD2 (5 bases). The V end was cut by 5 bases, the J end by 2 bases, with 19 bases between. Germline CDR1 reads MNHEY; CDR2 reads SMNVEV (reference sequence). This CDR3 is built from 17 residues. CDR3 sequence reads: CASSEDRGGLTYNEQFF. The CDR3 DNA follows: TGTGCCAGCAGTGAAGACCGCGGCGGGTTGACCTACAATGAGCAGTTCTTC.

V usage is TRBV27 and J usage is TRBJ1-6; D gene uncertain. This CDR3 is 12 amino acids long. The germline CDR1 and CDR2 sequences are MNHEY and SMNVEV (reference sequence). Trimming left V 6 bases short and J 13 bases short, with 13 bases between. CDR3 region: CASRVAVGPLHF. CDR3 DNA sequence: TGTGCCAGCAGGGTGGCAGTCGGGCCCCTCCACTTT.

The chain combines TRBV9 with TRBJ2-7; a possible D gene is TRBD2 (6 bases). Per germline, CDR1 SGDLS and CDR2 YYNGEE. The CDR3 consists of 14 residues. V was shortened by 0 bases and J by 3 bases, with 10 bases between the two germline ends. The chain's CDR3 is CASSVGMGGYEQYF. The DNA for the CDR3 is TGTGCCAGCAGCGTAGGAATGGGGGGCTACGAGCAGTACTTC.

The CDR3 nucleotides are TGTGCCAGCAGCTTAGCCCCAGGGGGCGGCTATGGCTACACCTTC. This gives the protein CASSLAPGGGYGYTF. J is TRBJ1-2 and V is TRBV7-8; 8 bases align to TRBD1. V was clipped by 0 bases and J by 4 bases; unmatched bases: 4. The CDR3 is 15 amino acids. Germline values: CDR1 SGHVS, CDR2 FQNEAQ.

The V gene is TRBV7-2, the J gene TRBJ2-5; 8 nucleotides match TRBD2. The CDR3 consists of 17 residues. Germline lookup yields CDR1 SGHTA and CDR2 FQGNSA. V was pared by 1 base and J by 4 bases, with 11 bases of the junction left unmatched. The CDR3 bases are TGTGCCAGCAGCTTAGGGGCAGCGGGGGCGTTGGGAGAGACCCAGTACTTC. This codes for CASSLGAAGALGETQYF.

This chain uses TRBV6-5 with TRBJ2-7; D remains ambiguous. CDR3 length: 12 residues. Germline V gene data show CDR1 as MNHEY and CDR2 as SVGAGI. The V end was cut by 2 bases, the J end by 6 bases, with 8 bases between. The CDR3 nucleotides read TGTGCCAGCAGTTACCTCCACAGCGAGCAGTACTTC. Its translation: CASSYLHSEQYF.

The chain links TRBV7-9 to TRBJ1-4; TRBD1 matches 7 bases. CDR3 length: 15 amino acids. The V gene end was trimmed by 5 bases and the J gene end by 2 bases; junction bases not matched to a gene: 5. CDR1 is SEHNR, CDR2 FQNEAQ, per germline (reference sequence). CDR3 in amino acids: CASSTNRGTNEKLFF. CDR3 DNA sequence: TGTGCCAGCAGCACAAACAGGGGCACTAATGAAAAACTGTTTTTT.

CDR3 sequence (DNA): TGTGCCAGCAGCTCCGGACAGAGCTCCTATAATTCACCCCTCCACTTT. Translating gives CASSSGQSSYNSPLHF. The rearrangement joins TRBV5-5 to TRBJ1-6; weak D call: TRBD1 (6 bases). Germline V gene lookup returns CDR1 SGHKS and CDR2 YYEKEE (reference sequence). Trimming stripped 3 bases from V and 0 bases from J, with 10 bases between. The CDR3 contains 16 residues.